The 6 T cell receptor beta chains in this list originate from one sample, sequenced in a study of post-analysis software for immune sequencing data. Overall study results and limits: Higher frequency in patients than in controls was seen for about five TRBV segments, with TRBV5-6, TRBV5-1 and TRBV20-1 among them.

Sequencing libraries made from TCR beta cDNA carried unique molecular identifiers. TCRdb re-called the PCR reads with MiXCR, one entry per CDR3 protein. Of some 690,000 distinct CDR3 sequences in the sample, over 45% were seen once. These receptors lack a known antigen. Sequenced material: blood. These receptors all stem from a girl aged 2 to 9 with multiple sclerosis.

This chain joins TRBV7-8 and TRBJ1-5, with TRBD1 matching over 8 bases. Germline trimming cut 5 bases from V and 1 base from J; bases unmatched to any gene: 4. The CDR3 length is 15 residues. Germline V CDR1 and CDR2: SGHVS, FQNEAQ. For the CDR3, the DNA is TGTGCCAGCAGCCAACGACAGGGGAGCAATCAGCCCCAGCATTTT. Translated, it gives CASSQRQGSNQPQHF.

The rearrangement joins TRBV6-6 to TRBJ2-7; 8 bases line up with TRBD2. CDR3 size: 15 residues. The germline gives CDR1 MNHNY, CDR2 SVGAGI (reference sequence). V lost 0 bases to trimming and J lost 5 bases; unmatched junction nucleotides: 6. The CDR3 loop is CASSYSWERENEQYF. CDR3 DNA: TGTGCCAGCAGTTACTCTTGGGAGCGGGAGAACGAGCAGTACTTC.

The V gene is TRBV4-3, the J gene TRBJ1-2, with TRBD1 matching 9 bases. Losses at the gene ends were 1 base for V and 8 bases for J; bases not matched to a gene: 5. The CDR3 has 14 amino acids. The germline V gene encodes CDR1 LGHNA and CDR2 YSLEER. The CDR3 sequence: CASSQGGTGKGYTF. The CDR3 DNA sequence: TGCGCCAGCAGCCAAGGCGGGACAGGGAAGGGCTACACCTTC.

The chain carries TRBV29-1 and TRBJ1-1, with D possibly being TRBD1 (5 bases). There are 15 residues in the CDR3. Deletions cut 6 bases from V and 1 base from J, with 18 bases between. Germline V gene lookup returns CDR1 SQVTM and CDR2 ANQGSEA. As DNA, the CDR3 is TGCAGCGTACCACAGACCGGGACGGGGAACACTGAAGCTTTCTTT. It yields the protein CSVPQTGTGNTEAFF.

The chain's CDR3 is CASSLAGPLRTPYEQYF. CDR3 in DNA: TGTGCCAGCAGCTTAGCTGGGCCGCTAAGGACTCCATACGAGCAGTACTTC. The chain joins TRBV7-2 to TRBJ2-7, with D possibly being TRBD2 (5 bases). Looked up from germline, CDR1 is SGHTA and CDR2 is FQGNSA. This CDR3 has 17 amino acids. V was shortened by 0 bases and J by 4 bases, with 19 bases between the two germline ends.

The V gene is TRBV3-1, the J gene TRBJ1-2; no definite D call. V lost 1 base to trimming and J lost 8 bases, with 14 bases between them. The CDR3 has 14 residues. From germline, CDR1 is LGHDT and CDR2 YNNKEL (reference sequence). The CDR3 DNA is TGTGCCAGCAGCCAAGGTCAAGGCCGCAGGGGCTACACCTTC. Translating it yields CASSQGQGRRGYTF.